Listed below are T cell receptor beta chains from one sample, sequenced in a study of T cell responses to AZD1222 COVID-19 vaccine. This table comes from immunoSEQ multiplex PCR, and its TCRdb copy is limited to in-frame clones, with some not included. The profile shows 85,000 to 120,000 clones, more than 85% of them singletons. Material: peripheral blood, obtained on day 0 of AZD1222 vaccination. The receptors stem from an adult in good health. CDR3s include the opening cysteine and the closing phenylalanine or tryptophan.

J gene	V gene	CDR3 length	CDR3 protein
TRBJ1-2	TRBV6-5	14	CASKEGAGDYGYTF
TRBJ1-4	TRBV2	15	CASSAGTGGNEKLFF
TRBJ1-6	TRBV4-2	16	CASSQDWARVNSPLHF
TRBJ2-3	TRBV30	13	CAWSLREADTQYF
TRBJ1-5	TRBV20-1	16	CSASVQGIGSGQPQHF
TRBJ1-6	TRBV5-6	12	CASGEADSPLHF
TRBJ2-7	TRBV19	14	CASSITVLSYEQYF
TRBJ2-5	TRBV5-4	15	CASSLGDQIRETQYF
TRBJ1-3	TRBV28	15	CASQPRRTSGNTIYF
TRBJ2-7	TRBV7-2	15	CASSLTGQGRHEQYF
TRBJ1-3	TRBV9	15	CASSAGPSSGNTIYF
TRBJ1-1	TRBV2	14	CASSIDRTDTEAFF
TRBJ1-6	TRBV7-2	14	CASSLGGGYSPLHF
TRBJ1-4	TRBV5-4	16	CASSLDGPDMGEKLFF
TRBJ2-7	TRBV7-4	15	CASSLRDRDLYEQYF
TRBJ2-2	TRBV2	16	CASSDDQRGRTGELFF
TRBJ1-2	TRBV14	17	CASSQDFSPRFGYGYTF
TRBJ1-6	TRBV6-1	16	CASSEAAQGNNSPLHF
TRBJ2-2	TRBV5-1	14	CASQDRRYTGELFF
TRBJ1-3	TRBV7-2	15	CASETGGYSGNTIYF
TRBJ1-2	TRBV7-9	13	CASSFPQGYGYTF
TRBJ2-5	TRBV11-2	18	CASSIGTSGGSGVETQYF
TRBJ1-1	TRBV28	13	CASSATGTTEAFF